Listed below are T cell receptor beta chains from one sample, sequenced in a study of cytomegalovirus exposure and HLA in healthy donors. TCRdb keeps only in-frame clones here, not all; method: immunoSEQ multiplex PCR. The sample has around 130,000 clones. Sequences were obtained from PBMCs. These receptors all stem from a woman in her fifties or sixties in good health and CMV-seronegative. CDR3s include the opening cysteine and the closing phenylalanine or tryptophan. D genes are given only for firm matches.

D gene	V gene	J gene	CDR3 protein	CDR3 DNA
TRBD1	TRBV7-8	TRBJ2-1	CASSPTGGASYNEQFF	TGTGCCAGCAGCCCCACAGGGGGCGCCTCCTACAATGAGCAGTTCTTC
.	TRBV5-4	TRBJ1-4	CASSSGGWEGEKLFF	TGTGCCAGCAGCTCGGGGGGTTGGGAAGGTGAAAAACTGTTTTTT
.	TRBV5-8	TRBJ2-3	CASSFGQVSTDTQYF	TGTGCCAGCAGTTTCGGACAAGTCAGCACAGATACGCAGTATTTT
.	TRBV29-1	TRBJ2-3	CSVGLMMTDTQYF	TGCAGCGTTGGACTTATGATGACAGATACGCAGTATTTT
TRBD2	TRBV5-1	TRBJ2-1	CASWGGSAAPGNEQFF	TGCGCCAGCTGGGGGGGGAGTGCGGCCCCGGGCAATGAGCAGTTCTTC
.	TRBV7-9	TRBJ2-1	CASSLGRTAADEQFF	TGTGCCAGCAGCTTAGGTAGGACGGCAGCGGATGAGCAGTTCTTC
.	TRBV5-5	TRBJ1-1	CASSKRTVFEAFF	TGTGCCAGCAGCAAACGGACAGTTTTTGAAGCTTTCTTT
.	TRBV5-6	TRBJ2-5	CASSSVGGLTETQYF	TGTGCCAGCAGCTCGGTCGGGGGGCTCACTGAGACCCAGTACTTC
.	TRBV7-3	TRBJ2-7	CASSFSGGYEQYF	TGTGCCAGCAGCTTTAGCGGTGGCTACGAGCAGTACTTC
TRBD1	TRBV2	TRBJ2-7	CASRGGTGSSYEQYF	TGTGCCAGCAGAGGCGGGACAGGGAGCTCCTACGAGCAGTACTTC
TRBD1	TRBV10-2	TRBJ2-2	CASSGTGGTGELFF	TGCGCCAGCAGTGGGACAGGGGGCACCGGGGAGCTGTTTTTT
TRBD2	TRBV11-2	TRBJ2-1	CASSSTSGGHNEQFF	TGTGCCAGCAGCTCGACTAGCGGGGGGCACAATGAGCAGTTCTTC
.	TRBV11-2	TRBJ1-3	CASSFGLSGNTIYF	TGTGCCAGCAGCTTCGGACTCTCTGGAAACACCATATATTTT
TRBD2	TRBV7-9	TRBJ2-5	CASSLGASGGGETQYF	TGTGCCAGCAGCTTAGGGGCTAGCGGGGGTGGAGAGACCCAGTACTTC
TRBD1	TRBV11-3	TRBJ2-7	CASSSGSGTGIYEQYF	TGTGCCAGCAGCTCCGGCTCGGGGACAGGCATCTACGAGCAGTACTTC
.	TRBV5-1	TRBJ2-2	CASSLQGVTGELFF	TGCGCCAGCAGCTTACAAGGGGTCACCGGGGAGCTGTTTTTT
.	TRBV10-2	TRBJ2-7	CASSERVYEQYF	TGCGCCAGCAGTGAGAGAGTCTACGAGCAGTACTTC
.	TRBV7-2	TRBJ1-4	CASSPDILYEKLFF	TGTGCCAGCAGCCCGGACATATTATATGAAAAACTGTTTTTT
.	TRBV15	TRBJ1-1	CATSRVEFAGEAFF	TGTGCCACCAGCAGAGTCGAGTTTGCGGGGGAGGCTTTCTTT
TRBD1	TRBV6-5	TRBJ1-2	CASFAGGGGYTF	TGTGCCAGCTTCGCAGGGGGCGGTGGCTACACCTTC
TRBD2	TRBV19	TRBJ2-1	CASAGTSGGGDNEQFF	TGTGCCTCCGCCGGGACTAGCGGGGGGGGCGATAATGAGCAGTTCTTC
TRBD2	TRBV7-2	TRBJ2-1	CASSGMRGNEQFF	TGTGCCAGCAGCGGGATGCGGGGGAATGAGCAGTTCTTC